This T cell receptor (beta chain) was recorded in a study of blood T cell repertoires in COVID-19. Germline lookup yields CDR1 LGHDT and CDR2 YNNKEL (reference sequence). This CDR3 region has 13 residues. Losses at the gene ends were 4 bases for V and 13 bases for J; bases not matched to a gene: 7. The assay was immunoSEQ multiplex PCR, and TCRdb's table has in-frame clones only and misses some. The data contain about 330,000 clones, approximately 88% of them singletons. The sequencing sample was made of peripheral blood. This TCR derives from a man between 18 and 35 years old who had recovered from COVID-19. J is TRBJ2-1 and V is TRBV3-1 (or the pseudogene TRBV3-2), with 10 bases aligning to TRBD2. The CDR3 DNA reads TGTGCCAGCAGCCGGACTAGCGGAAGACTTCAGTTCTTC. It specifies CASSRTSGRLQFF.